These 4 T cell receptor beta chains were all obtained from the same sample, sequenced in a study of OX40 agonist ivuxolimab in advanced cancers. Here immunoSEQ multiplex PCR was the method, and the copy in TCRdb shows in-frame clones only, minus some. The table lists tens of thousands of clones, around 82% of them singletons. This material consisted of CD4+ or CD8+ T cells sorted from blood, taken in a trial of the OX40 agonist ivuxolimab. Receptor source: an adult with an advanced solid tumor such as melanoma, head and neck, liver or kidney cancer.

The chain carries TRBV1 and TRBJ2-5; the tabulated D call, TRBD2, remains unverified against the DNA. TRBV1 has pseudogene status. CDR3 length: 23 amino acids. CDR3 nucleotides: TGCACCAGCAGCCAAGAAGCAGAGGGGACTGAAGCTAGCGGGGGAGAACAGCCCGAGACCCAGTACTTC. This gives the protein CTSSQEAEGTEASGGEQPETQYF.

This clone was recorded many times. V is TRBV7-8 and J is TRBJ1-3; 8 bases fit TRBD1. Germline CDR1 reads SGHVS; CDR2 reads FQNEAQ. The CDR3 extends over 15 amino acids. V shed 3 bases and J 4 bases; nucleotides not matched to a gene: 5. CDR3 nucleotides: TGTGCCAGCAGCTTCAGGGGGCTGCAGGGAAACACCATATATTTT. Translated, it gives CASSFRGLQGNTIYF.

The chain carries TRBV6-5 and TRBJ1-6; TRBD1 is a possible D gene (5 bases). V was pared by 8 bases and J by 3 bases, with 14 bases between. Germline V gene lookup returns CDR1 MNHEY and CDR2 SVGAGI. The CDR3 is 15 residues long. The CDR3 nucleotides are TGTGCCAGCTCTTCGACAGCCAGCTATAATTCACCCCTCCACTTT. Protein product: CASSSTASYNSPLHF.

This clone was seen a handful of times. The rearrangement joins TRBV7-2 to TRBJ2-1, with D perhaps matching TRBD2 (6 bases). CDR3 length: 16 residues. Germline lookup yields CDR1 SGHTA and CDR2 FQGNSA. Trimming took off 6 bases at V and 5 bases at J, with 20 bases between the two ends. CDR3 bases: TGTGCCAGCAGTACGGGTAGCGGCCGCATAAACAATGAGCAGTTCTTC. Protein sequence: CASSTGSGRINNEQFF. The full variable domain, completed using reference TRBV7-2 and TRBJ2-1, is GAGVSQSPSNKVTEKGKDVELRCDPISGHTALYWYRQSLGQGLEFLIYFQGNSAPDKSGLPSDRFSAERTGGSVSTLTIQRTQQEDSAVYLCASSTGSGRINNEQFFGPGTRLTVL.